Listed here are 21 T cell receptor beta chains from one sample, sequenced in a study of cytotoxic CD8 clonotypes in ibrutinib-treated CLL. Assay: immunoSEQ multiplex PCR; the TCRdb copy retains only in-frame clones and omits some. The data contain 70,000 to 80,000 clones, 70% to 90% of them singletons. This specimen was PBMCs, taken after 24 months of ibrutinib treatment. These receptors were collected from a human donor with chronic lymphocytic leukemia.

This clone was counted a few times. The rearrangement uses TRBV4-3 and TRBJ2-1, with TRBD2 matching over 13 bases. Germline V gives CDR1 LGHNA, CDR2 YSLEER. CDR3 length equals 17 residues. V was pared by 4 bases and J by 0 bases, with 3 bases of the junction left unmatched. DNA for the CDR3: TGCGCCAGCAGCCGTGGGACTAGCGGGACCTCCTACAATGAGCAGTTCTTC. The encoded protein is CASSRGTSGTSYNEQFF.

The chain has TRBV7-8 and TRBJ2-5; D could derive from TRBD1 or TRBD2 (5 bases each). The V end was cut by 2 bases, the J end by 1 base, with 17 bases between. Per germline, CDR1 SGHVS and CDR2 FQNEAQ. There are 17 residues in the CDR3. The CDR3 coding sequence is TGTGCCAGCAGCTTAAGCCCCACTCGGGACGCCCAAGAGACCCAGTACTTC. Its translation is CASSLSPTRDAQETQYF.

The chain combines TRBV29-1 with TRBJ1-1; perhaps TRBD1 as D (5 bases). The germline V gene encodes CDR1 SQVTM and CDR2 ANQGSEA. This CDR3 spans 16 amino acids. The ends were cut back, 4 bases at V and 6 bases at J, with 24 bases in the middle. CDR3 in amino acids: CSVVGRAKNRDAEAFF. In DNA, the CDR3 is TGCAGCGTTGTTGGGCGGGCCAAAAATAGGGACGCTGAAGCTTTCTTT.

This clone was counted a single time. This chain uses TRBV6-1 with TRBJ2-7; D gene uncertain. Germline lookup yields CDR1 MNHNS and CDR2 SASEGT. This CDR3 spans 14 amino acids. V lost 3 bases and J lost 0, with 9 bases in between. CDR3 residues: CASSDVRSSYEQYF. The CDR3 nucleotides are TGTGCCAGCAGTGATGTCAGGAGCTCCTACGAGCAGTACTTC.

The chain employs TRBV5-4 and TRBJ2-7; D uncertain. This CDR3 region has 15 residues. Trimming shortened V by 0 bases and J by 2 bases, and 12 bases separated the two germline ends. Germline lookup yields CDR1 SGHNT and CDR2 YYREEE (reference sequence). The CDR3 nucleotides read TGTGCCAGCAGCTTGGACGTAGGGCTCCCCTACGAGCAGTACTTC. Translated, it gives CASSLDVGLPYEQYF.

This chain joins TRBV7-3 and TRBJ1-1, with D unclear. CDR3 length: 13 residues. Germline V gene data show CDR1 as SGHTA and CDR2 as FQGTGA. The V end was cut by 4 bases, the J end by 5 bases, with 11 bases between. The chain's CDR3 is CASSSLTGTEAFF. The CDR3 coding sequence is TGTGCCAGCAGCTCGCTAACGGGAACTGAAGCTTTCTTT.

V gene TRBV14 combines with J gene TRBJ2-1; 8 bases agree with TRBD1. CDR1 is SGHDN, CDR2 FVKESK, per germline. The CDR3 contains 16 residues. After removal of 4 bases from V and 5 bases from J, the junction contained 10 bases not matched to a gene. The CDR3 sequence: CASSPQGWTGNNEQFF. In nucleotides, the CDR3 is TGTGCCAGCAGCCCACAAGGGTGGACAGGGAACAATGAGCAGTTCTTC.

In nucleotides, the CDR3 is TGTGCCATCAGCGTACAGGGACGAGAGACCCAGTACTTC. The encoded protein is CAISVQGRETQYF. This chain links TRBV10-3 with TRBJ2-5; D perhaps matches TRBD1 (6 bases). From germline, CDR1 is ENHRY and CDR2 SYGVKD. V was cut by 6 bases and J by 4 bases, with 12 bases left in between. The CDR3 is made up of 13 amino acids.

This clone has more than one count but fewer than ten. The genes are TRBV5-4 and TRBJ2-1; 8 bases are a match to TRBD2. Trimming cost V 3 bases and J 5 bases; bases outside gene matches: 7. The CDR3 length is 15 residues. Germline V gives CDR1 SGHNT, CDR2 YYREEE (reference sequence). The chain's CDR3 is CASSSRLASNNEQFF. CDR3 nucleotide sequence: TGTGCCAGCAGCTCCAGACTAGCGAGCAACAATGAGCAGTTCTTC.

The V gene is TRBV2, the J gene TRBJ2-3; D perhaps matches TRBD2 (6 bases). Trimming shortened V by 3 bases and J by 1 base, and 11 bases separated the two germline ends. Germline V lookup: CDR1 SNHLY, CDR2 FYNNEI. CDR3 length equals 15 residues. Here the CDR3 reads CASSDSGTRTDTQYF. In DNA form, the CDR3 reads TGTGCCAGCAGTGACTCTGGGACTCGCACAGATACGCAGTATTTT. Full variable domain (missing parts from reference TRBV2 and TRBJ2-3): EPEVTQTPSHQVTQMGQEVILRCVPISNHLYFYWYRQILGQKVEFLVSFYNNEISEKSEIFDDQFSVERPDGSNFTLKIRSTKLEDSAMYFCASSDSGTRTDTQYFGPGTRLTVL.

This rearrangement joins TRBV9 to TRBJ1-5; perhaps TRBD1 as D (6 bases). This CDR3 spans 14 amino acids. CDR1 and CDR2 (germline): SGDLS, YYNGEE. V lost 1 base, J lost 5 bases, and 10 bases lay in between. The CDR3 protein is CASSVQGIDQPQHF. The CDR3 DNA reads as TGTGCCAGCAGCGTACAGGGGATAGATCAGCCCCAGCATTTT.

The CDR3 bases are TGTGCCAGCAGCTTAGCGGGAGCATACAATGAGCAGTTCTTC. Translated, it gives CASSLAGAYNEQFF. The chain combines TRBV6-6 with TRBJ2-1, with 9 nucleotides matching TRBD2. This CDR3 has 14 residues. The V and J ends lost 6 bases and 4 bases, in that order; junction bases with no gene match: 4. The germline V gene has CDR1 MNHNY and CDR2 SVGAGI (reference sequence).

The V and J genes are TRBV7-9 and TRBJ2-4, with D possibly TRBD2 on 5 matching bases. Germline-derived CDR1 and CDR2 are SEHNR and FQNEAQ (reference sequence). The CDR3 spans 15 residues. The V end lost 6 bases, the J end lost 8 bases, and 20 bases lay between the germline ends. The CDR3 DNA reads TGTGCCAGCAGTCCCCTCGAGGGTGTTACGGACATTCAGTACTTC. Translating gives CASSPLEGVTDIQYF.

This clone was recorded once. This chain's CDR3 is CASSDLGQGVEKLFF. The CDR3 bases are TGTGCCAGCAGTGATCTGGGACAGGGGGTTGAAAAACTGTTTTTT. V and J are TRBV2 and TRBJ1-4; 11 bases are a match to TRBD1. This CDR3 has 15 residues. The V and J ends lost 3 bases and 7 bases, in that order; junction bases with no gene match: 4. CDR1 and CDR2 (germline): SNHLY, FYNNEI.

In this sample, this clone turned up once. This sequence joins TRBV18 and TRBJ2-2; 11 bases line up with TRBD2. The CDR3 is made up of 16 amino acids. Trimming at V came to 3 bases and at J to 4 bases, leaving 4 bases not matched to a gene. Per the germline V gene, CDR1 is KGHSH and CDR2 is LQKENI. The CDR3 sequence: CASSPSLAGGTGELFF. The CDR3 DNA reads TGTGCCAGCTCACCCTCGCTAGCGGGAGGCACCGGGGAGCTGTTTTTT.

This sequence joins TRBV5-1 and TRBJ2-2, with D perhaps TRBD1 (5 bases). The CDR3 sequence is 14 residues long. The ends were cut back, 4 bases at V and 6 bases at J, with 13 bases in the middle. Looked up from germline, CDR1 is SGHRS and CDR2 is YFSETQ. CDR3 bases: TGCGCCAGCAGCCTCGGGTCAGGGCCCGGGGAGCTGTTTTTT. Amino acids: CASSLGSGPGELFF.

The genes are TRBV28 and TRBJ1-2, with D tentatively TRBD1 (5 bases). The CDR3 has 13 amino acids. V was cut by 3 bases and J by 8 bases, with 13 bases left in between. Germline CDR1 and CDR2: MDHEN and SYDVKM. This chain's CDR3 is CASSLLGRPGYTF. The CDR3 nucleotides read TGTGCCAGCAGTTTGTTGGGGCGACCCGGCTACACCTTC.

The chain uses TRBV7-3 and TRBJ2-3; 9 bases map to TRBD2. V was clipped by 1 base and J by 15 bases; unmatched bases: 8. CDR3 length: 13 residues. Germline V lookup: CDR1 SGHTA, CDR2 FQGTGA. The CDR3 coding sequence is TGTGCCAGCAGCTTAAATGCGGGAGGGCTAAGATATTTT. Translation gives CASSLNAGGLRYF.

The rearrangement joins TRBV6-1 to TRBJ2-7, with TRBD2 matching over 7 bases. CDR3 length: 17 residues. With V trimmed by 3 bases and J by 6 bases, 17 bases remained unmatched. Germline lookup yields CDR1 MNHNS and CDR2 SASEGT. The CDR3 DNA reads as TGTGCCAGCAGTGAGGCCGCGGGGGTTTCATCTTCGGGCGAGCAGTACTTC. Amino acids: CASSEAAGVSSSGEQYF.

J is TRBJ2-3 and V is TRBV4-3, with no clear D. Trimming pared 0 bases from V and 2 bases from J, leaving 12 bases between. Germline values: CDR1 LGHNA, CDR2 YSLEER. The CDR3 contains 16 residues. This CDR3 is CASSQDSPPVTDTQYF. The CDR3 DNA sequence: TGCGCCAGCAGCCAAGATTCCCCACCTGTCACAGATACGCAGTATTTT.

The V gene is TRBV4-1, the J gene TRBJ1-6; 12 bases map to TRBD1. Germline loops: CDR1 MGHRA, CDR2 YSYEKL. The CDR3 has 16 residues. Trimming at V came to 3 bases and at J to 7 bases, leaving 4 bases not matched to a gene. The CDR3 sequence is CASSQAGTGGNSPLHF. In DNA form, the CDR3 reads TGCGCCAGCAGCCAGGCGGGGACAGGGGGCAATTCACCCCTCCACTTT.